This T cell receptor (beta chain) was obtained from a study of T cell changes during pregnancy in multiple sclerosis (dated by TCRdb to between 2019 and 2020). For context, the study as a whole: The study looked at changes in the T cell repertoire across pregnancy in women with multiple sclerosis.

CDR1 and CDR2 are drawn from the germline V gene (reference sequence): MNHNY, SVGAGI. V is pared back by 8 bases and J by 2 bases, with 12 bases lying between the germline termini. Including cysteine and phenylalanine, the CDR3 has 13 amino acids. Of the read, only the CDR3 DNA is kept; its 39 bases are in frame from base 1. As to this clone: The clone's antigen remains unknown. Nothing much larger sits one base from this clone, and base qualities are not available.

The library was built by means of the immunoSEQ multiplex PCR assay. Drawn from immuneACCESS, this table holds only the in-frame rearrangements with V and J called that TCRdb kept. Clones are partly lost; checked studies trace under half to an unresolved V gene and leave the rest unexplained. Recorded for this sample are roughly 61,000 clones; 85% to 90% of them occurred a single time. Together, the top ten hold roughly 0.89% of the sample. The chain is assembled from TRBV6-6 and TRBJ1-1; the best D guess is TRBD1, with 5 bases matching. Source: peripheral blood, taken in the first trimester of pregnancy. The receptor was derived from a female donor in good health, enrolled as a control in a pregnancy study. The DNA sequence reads TGTGCCAGCTCTTGGGGGGAAAACACTGAAGCTTTCTTT. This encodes CASSWGENTEAFF.